One sample yielded the 15 T cell receptor beta chains listed below, sequenced in a study of cytomegalovirus exposure and HLA in healthy donors. Use of 60 Vbeta and 13 Jbeta primers characterized the PCR. Assay used: immunoSEQ multiplex PCR; TCRdb lists only in-frame clones, some missing. The sample consists of about 270,000 clones, roughly two thirds of them appearing once. Sequencing input: PBMCs. The receptor set was obtained from a female donor in good health and CMV-seronegative.

V and J are TRBV7-2 and TRBJ1-1; weak D call: TRBD1 (6 bases). The V and J ends lost 1 base and 9 bases respectively, with 12 bases between them. CDR1 SGHTA and CDR2 FQGNSA come from the germline V gene. This CDR3 comprises 13 residues. The CDR3 sequence is CASSLEAGQKAFF. As DNA, the CDR3 is TGTGCCAGCAGCTTAGAGGCAGGACAGAAAGCTTTCTTT.

This sequence joins TRBV9 and TRBJ2-1; 7 bases line up with TRBD2. V trimming: 4 bases; J trimming: 1 base; junction bases outside the gene matches: 2. This CDR3 has 14 residues. Germline CDR1 SGDLS, CDR2 YYNGEE. CDR3 nucleotides: TGTGCCAGCAGCCCAGCGGGGTCCTACAATGAGCAGTTCTTC. It encodes CASSPAGSYNEQFF.

This chain uses TRBV7-9 with TRBJ2-5, with 13 nucleotides matching TRBD2. The CDR3 has 18 amino acids. The J segment lost 2 bases and the V segment lost 0 bases, leaving 6 bases of the junction unmatched. Per the germline V gene, CDR1 is SEHNR and CDR2 is FQNEAQ (reference sequence). The CDR3 DNA is TGTGCCAGCAGCTTAGCCCCTGGACTAGCGGGAGAGCAAGAGACCCAGTACTTC. Its translation is CASSLAPGLAGEQETQYF. Using reference TRBV7-9 and TRBJ2-5 for the parts outside the CDR3, the full variable domain is DTGVSQNPRHKITKRGQNVTFRCDPISEHNRLYWYRQTLGQGPEFLTYFQNEAQLEKSRLLSDRFSAERPKGSFSTLEIQRTEQGDSAMYLCASSLAPGLAGEQETQYFGPGTRLLVL.

The chain recombines TRBV27 with TRBJ2-7, with a tentative D call TRBD1 (6 bases). The CDR3 is made up of 14 amino acids. Germline CDR1 is MNHEY and CDR2 is SMNVEV (reference sequence). Between the trimmed V and J ends, which lost 6 bases and 4 bases, there was a span of 16 bases. The CDR3 DNA sequence: TGTGCCAGCAGGGGGGCGGAGAAGATTTACGAGCAGTACTTC. This encodes CASRGAEKIYEQYF.

The rearrangement joins TRBV6-6 to TRBJ1-5; TRBD1 agrees at 9 bases. The CDR3 is 15 amino acids. The germline V gene encodes CDR1 MNHNY and CDR2 SVGAGI (reference sequence). The trim removed 6 bases at V and 4 bases at J, leaving 7 bases unmatched. CDR3 sequence: CASRVRDRVNQPQHF. The CDR3 DNA follows: TGTGCCAGCAGAGTCCGGGACAGGGTGAATCAGCCCCAGCATTTT.

The CDR3 nucleotides are TGCGCCAGCAGTGAGGGGGGCGGGAGTTATATAAATGAGCAGTTCTTC. Encoded protein: CASSEGGGSYINEQFF. The J gene is TRBJ2-1, the V gene TRBV10-2; D is perhaps TRBD2 (7 bases). The length of the CDR3 is 16 residues. Trimming shortened V by 2 bases and J by 7 bases, and 18 bases separated the two germline ends. Germline V gene lookup returns CDR1 WSHSY and CDR2 SAAADI.

This rearrangement joins TRBV5-6 to TRBJ2-7, with TRBD2 as a possible D gene (6 bases). CDR1 is SGHDT, CDR2 YYEEEE, per germline. This CDR3 is 14 amino acids long. Trimming removed 0 bases from V and 3 bases from J, with 10 bases in between. For the CDR3, the DNA is TGTGCCAGCAGCTTGGAATCCGGGGGCTACGAGCAGTACTTC. Its protein is CASSLESGGYEQYF.

Of note for this clone: One end of the junction does not line up with germline, which may come from a read error. J is TRBJ1-2 and V is TRBV2; D uncertain. The CDR3 totals 10 residues. CDR1 is SNHLY and CDR2 is FYNNEI in the germline V gene. CDR3 DNA sequence: TGTGCCAGCAGTTGGAACAGCTCACTCTTC. Translation: CASSWNSSLF.

The gene calls are TRBV28 and TRBJ2-7, with D unresolved. The V end lost 5 bases, the J end lost 3 bases, and 20 bases lay between the germline ends. Germline loops: CDR1 MDHEN, CDR2 SYDVKM. CDR3 size: 16 residues. CDR3 in amino acids: CASSPLDLRWNYEQYF. In DNA, the CDR3 is TGTGCCAGCAGTCCGCTCGACCTCAGGTGGAACTACGAGCAGTACTTC.

V and J are TRBV6-1 and TRBJ2-3; no definite D call. Near its end, the DNA agrees better with TRBJ1-5, so the J call may be wrong. CDR1 is MNHNS and CDR2 is SASEGT in the germline V gene. There are 14 residues in the CDR3. CDR3 in DNA: TGTGCCAGTTCTGTAGCGTTTGATGGAAATACGCAGCATTTT. Encoded protein: CASSVAFDGNTQHF.

The chain uses TRBV4-1 and TRBJ2-2; 8 positions agree with TRBD2. This CDR3 is 16 amino acids long. From germline, CDR1 is MGHRA and CDR2 YSYEKL. Trimming at V came to 1 base and at J to 7 bases, leaving 8 bases not matched to a gene. CDR3 DNA sequence: TGCGCCAGCAGCCAAGCCCCGACTAGCGTGGGCGGGGAGCTGTTTTTT. Translating it yields CASSQAPTSVGGELFF.

The V call is TRBV25-1, the J call TRBJ2-3; 7 bases match TRBD2. The CDR3 length is 15 residues. The V gene end was trimmed by 2 bases and the J gene end by 0 bases; junction bases not matched to a gene: 2. Germline CDR1 is MGHDK and CDR2 is SYGVNS. CDR3 sequence: CASSETSVSTDTQYF. In DNA form, the CDR3 reads TGTGCCAGCAGTGAAACTAGCGTTAGCACAGATACGCAGTATTTT.

This rearrangement joins TRBV9 to TRBJ2-1; D is unresolved. V was pared by 0 bases and J by 4 bases, with 11 bases between. There are 15 residues in the CDR3. Germline V gene lookup returns CDR1 SGDLS and CDR2 YYNGEE. The CDR3 loop is CASSVVEARYNEQFF. CDR3 nucleotides: TGTGCCAGCAGCGTAGTAGAGGCGAGGTACAATGAGCAGTTCTTC. Full variable domain (missing parts from reference TRBV9 and TRBJ2-1): DSGVTQTPKHLITATGQRVTLRCSPRSGDLSVYWYQQSLDQGLQFLIQYYNGEERAKGNILERFSAQQFPDLHSELNLSSLELGDSALYFCASSVVEARYNEQFFGPGTRLTVL.

V is TRBV11-2 and J is TRBJ1-1; weak D call: TRBD1 (5 bases). This CDR3 comprises 17 residues. V lost 2 bases to trimming and J lost 2 bases, with 18 bases between them. Germline V gene sequence: CDR1 SGHAT, CDR2 FQNNGV. CDR3 sequence reads: CASSLTHNRRGNTEAFF. As DNA, the CDR3 is TGTGCCAGCAGCTTAACCCACAACAGGCGGGGAAACACTGAAGCTTTCTTT.

This chain uses TRBV11-2 with TRBJ2-1; D might be TRBD1 (6 bases). Germline V gives CDR1 SGHAT, CDR2 FQNNGV. This CDR3 is built from 16 residues. The germline V and J ends were trimmed by 1 base and 6 bases, with 16 bases remaining between them. The CDR3 DNA reads TGTGCCAGCAGCTTAGTTCCAGGGGCGGCCACCAATGAGCAGTTCTTC. This translates into CASSLVPGAATNEQFF.